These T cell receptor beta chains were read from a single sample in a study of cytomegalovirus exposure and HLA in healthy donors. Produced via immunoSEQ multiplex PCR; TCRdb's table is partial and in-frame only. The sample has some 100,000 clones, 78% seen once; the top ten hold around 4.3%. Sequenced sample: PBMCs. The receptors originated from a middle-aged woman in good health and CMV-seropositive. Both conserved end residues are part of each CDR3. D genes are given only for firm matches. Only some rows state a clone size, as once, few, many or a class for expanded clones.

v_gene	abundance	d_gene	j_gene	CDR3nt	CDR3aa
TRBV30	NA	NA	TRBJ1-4	TGTGCCTGGAGTTTCCGGACAGCCTCTCGTGAAAAACTGTTTTTT	CAWSFRTASREKLFF
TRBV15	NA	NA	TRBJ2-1	TGTGCCACCAGCAGCCCCGCCCAGAATGAGCAGTTCTTC	CATSSPAQNEQFF
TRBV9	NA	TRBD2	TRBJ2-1	TGTGCCAGCAGCGTAACTAGCGGCTTCAACAATGAGCAGTTCTTC	CASSVTSGFNNEQFF
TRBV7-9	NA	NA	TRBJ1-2	TGTGCCAGCAGCCCGGGGGGTGTCCGGGGCTATGGCTACACCTTC	CASSPGGVRGYGYTF
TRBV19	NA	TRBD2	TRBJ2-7	TGTGCCAGTAGTAGGATAGCGGGAGGCCCTACCTACGAGCAGTACTTC	CASSRIAGGPTYEQYF
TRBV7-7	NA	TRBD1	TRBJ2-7	TGTGCTAGCAGCCTGGACAGGGGCTACGAGCAGTACTTC	CASSLDRGYEQYF
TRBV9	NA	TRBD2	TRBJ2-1	TGTGCCAGCAGCGTAGCTCTTGGGGTAGCGGGTGACAATGAGCAGTTCTTC	CASSVALGVAGDNEQFF
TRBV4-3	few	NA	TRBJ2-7	TGCGCCAGCAGCCAAGATGGTCGCGGGACGGCCTACGAGCAGTACTTC	CASSQDGRGTAYEQYF
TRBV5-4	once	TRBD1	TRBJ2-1	TGTGCCAGCAGCTTGAACAGGGGCGATGAGCAGTTCTTC	CASSLNRGDEQFF
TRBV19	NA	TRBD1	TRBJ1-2	TGTGCCAGTAGTCCAAGCCAGACAGGGCTCTATGGCTACACCTTC	CASSPSQTGLYGYTF
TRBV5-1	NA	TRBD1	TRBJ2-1	TGCGCCAGCAGCAAATTAAGATACGGACAGGGTGACAATGAGCAGTTCTTC	CASSKLRYGQGDNEQFF
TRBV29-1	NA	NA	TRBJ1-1	TGCAGCGTTGAATGGTCCGGGAACACTGAAGCTTTCTTT	CSVEWSGNTEAFF
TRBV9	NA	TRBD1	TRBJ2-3	TGTGCCAGCAGCCCTTGGACAGGGATGGGAGATACGCAGTATTTT	CASSPWTGMGDTQYF
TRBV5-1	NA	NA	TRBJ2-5	TGCGCCAGCAGCCGCACGAACAGGGCTGAAGAGACCCAGTACTTC	CASSRTNRAEETQYF
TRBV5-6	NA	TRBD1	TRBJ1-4	TGTGCCAGCAGCTTACGGGACAGGAATAATGAAAAACTGTTTTTT	CASSLRDRNNEKLFF
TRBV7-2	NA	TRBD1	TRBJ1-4	TGTGCCAGCAGCCCAAGGACAGGGAGAGGTGAAAAACTGTTTTTT	CASSPRTGRGEKLFF
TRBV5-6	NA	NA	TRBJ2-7	TGTGCCATCCGAGCGGCTTCCTACGAGCAGTACTTC	CAIRAASYEQYF
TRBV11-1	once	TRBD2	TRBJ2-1	TGTGCCAGCAGCTTCCATTCTAGCGGGAACTCCTACAATGAGCAGTTCTTC	CASSFHSSGNSYNEQFF
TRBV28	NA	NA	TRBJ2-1	TGTGCCAGCAGTCCAAGCGGCCAGAGGTCCTACAATGAGCAGTTCTTC	CASSPSGQRSYNEQFF
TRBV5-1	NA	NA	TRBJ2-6	TGCGCCAGCAGCCCGCCCTTGGCAGGGTCTGGGGCCAACGTCCTGACTTTC	CASSPPLAGSGANVLTF
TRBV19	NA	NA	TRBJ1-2	TGTGCCAGTAGTATAGAGGGGGCCGACTATGGCTACACCTTC	CASSIEGADYGYTF
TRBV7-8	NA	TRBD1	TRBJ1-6	TGTGCCAGCAGCTTCGAGACAGGGGATTCACCCCTCCACTTT	CASSFETGDSPLHF
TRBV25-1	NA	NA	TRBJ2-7	TGTGCCAGCAGTGACCCCCACAGGTCCGTGGGCTACGAGCAGTACTTC	CASSDPHRSVGYEQYF
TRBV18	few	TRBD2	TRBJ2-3	TGTGCCAGCTCACCACCGTTGCAGGGAGGGGATACGCAGTATTTT	CASSPPLQGGDTQYF
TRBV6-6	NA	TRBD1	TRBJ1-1	TGTGCCAGTATTCCGACAGGGGAAATGACTGAAGCTTTCTTT	CASIPTGEMTEAFF
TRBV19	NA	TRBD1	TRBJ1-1	TGTGCCAGTAGGGTCCCGGGACAGGGGACCCCCTCGGCTGAAGCTTTCTTT	CASRVPGQGTPSAEAFF
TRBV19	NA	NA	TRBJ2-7	TGTGCCAGTAGCCCGGAAGGAGTTTACGAGCAGTACTTC	CASSPEGVYEQYF
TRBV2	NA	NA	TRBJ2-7	TGTGCCAGCAGTGGAGACAGGCTCTACGAGCAGTACTTC	CASSGDRLYEQYF
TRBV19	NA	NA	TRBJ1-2	TGTGCCAGTAGTGTGCACCGGGATGGCTACACCTTC	CASSVHRDGYTF
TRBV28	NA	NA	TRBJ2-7	TGTGCCAGCAGTTTAGGAGGCTCCTCTAAAGAGCAGTACTTC	CASSLGGSSKEQYF
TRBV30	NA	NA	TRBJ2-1	TGTGCCTGGAGTGTAGCACTAGCACACTACAATGAGCAGTTCTTC	CAWSVALAHYNEQFF
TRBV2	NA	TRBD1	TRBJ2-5	TGTGCCAGCAGCCGACAGGGGCAGGAGACCCAGTACTTC	CASSRQGQETQYF
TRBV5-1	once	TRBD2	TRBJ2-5	TGCGCCAGCAGCTTGGGGCTAGCGGGCGTATACCAAGAGACCCAGTACTTC	CASSLGLAGVYQETQYF
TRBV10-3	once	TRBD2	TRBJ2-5	TGTGCCATCAGGGGGGGGACTAGCGGGAGGTGCGCACAAGAGACCCAGTACTTC	CAIRGGTSGRCAQETQYF
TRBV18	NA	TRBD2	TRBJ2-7	TGTGCCAGCTCACCTCTAGCGGGAGGGCCTACCCCCCTCTCCTACGAGCAGTACTTC	CASSPLAGGPTPLSYEQYF
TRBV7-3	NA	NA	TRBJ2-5	TGTGCCAGCAGCTTAACTCCAGGGGTAACGGAGACCCAGTACTTC	CASSLTPGVTETQYF
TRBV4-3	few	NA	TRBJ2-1	TGCGCCAGCAGCGCTGCCGGACTCTACAATGAGCAGTTCTTC	CASSAAGLYNEQFF